One and the same sample provided the 3 T cell receptor beta chains below, sequenced in a study of CD8 T cells in Susac syndrome. Random hexamers were used to reverse transcribe an amount of about 0.45 to 1 ug RNA. Using its own MiXCR run on the immunoSEQ multiplex PCR reads, TCRdb lists one record per CDR3 protein. The table lists 330,000 or so distinct CDR3 sequences, around 85% of them singletons. The sample taken for sequencing was CD8+ T cells from PBMCs. The receptors originated from a human donor with multiple sclerosis.

This chain uses TRBV25-1 with TRBJ1-1, with unresolved D. This CDR3 comprises 13 residues. V was cut by 8 bases and J by 4 bases, with 14 bases left in between. Germline-derived CDR1 and CDR2 are MGHDK and SYGVNS. The CDR3 DNA follows: TGTGCCAGCTCCTGGGCGGGAGGCACTGAAGCTTTCTTT. Its translation is CASSWAGGTEAFF.

This clonotype was counted a single time. The chain carries TRBV13 and TRBJ2-7; either TRBD1 or TRBD2 may fit D (6 bases each). From germline, CDR1 is PRHDT and CDR2 FYEKMQ (reference sequence). Trimming shortened V by 4 bases and J by 0 bases, and 16 bases separated the two germline ends. The CDR3 is made up of 16 amino acids. The CDR3 protein is CASSYYGGLSSYEQYF. The CDR3 DNA reads as TGTGCCAGCAGCTATTATGGGGGGCTTAGCTCCTACGAGCAGTACTTC. Full variable domain (missing parts from reference TRBV13 and TRBJ2-7): AAGVIQSPRHLIKEKRETATLKCYPIPRHDTVYWYQQGPGQDPQFLISFYEKMQSDKGSIPDRFSAQQFSDYHSELNMSSLELGDSALYFCASSYYGGLSSYEQYFGPGTRLTVT.

The J gene is TRBJ2-1, the V gene TRBV7-3, with TRBD2 matching over 14 bases. This CDR3 spans 15 amino acids. V lost 5 bases and J lost 6; bases outside the gene matches: 3. In germline, CDR1 is SGHTA, CDR2 FQGTGA. In DNA, the CDR3 is TGTGCCAGCAGCGGACTAGCGGGAGGTGGCAATGAGCAGTTCTTC. Amino acids: CASSGLAGGGNEQFF.